This TCR beta chain was recovered during a study of blood T cell repertoires in COVID-19. The assay was immunoSEQ multiplex PCR, and TCRdb's table has in-frame clones only and misses some. The repertoire holds around 150,000 clones, with about 84% as singletons. V was shortened by 5 bases and J by 3 bases, with 20 bases between the two germline ends. CDR1 is LGHNA, CDR2 YSLEER, per germline. The CDR3 covers 16 residues. The receptor was derived from a human donor in a cohort sampled during active COVID-19. Sequencing was done on a sample of peripheral blood. V gene TRBV4-3 combines with J gene TRBJ2-7; D is possibly TRBD1 (6 bases). The CDR3 reads CASSRGTGSTNYEQYF. The CDR3 coding sequence is TGCGCCAGCAGCAGAGGAACAGGGTCCACCAACTACGAGCAGTACTTC.